This T cell receptor (beta chain) stems from a study of shared clonotypes between healthy human individuals. Methods used by the authors: Junction-only sequences produced by ImmunoSEQ had no quality scores, so filtering differed. Clones were read by immunoSEQ multiplex PCR, and TCRdb kept only the in-frame ones, dropping some. The DNA was the basis for D and trimming; V, J and clone size are from that table. Of about 190,000 clones in the sample, about 66% were seen once. All donors were Caucasian adults living in Nashville, Tennessee. V lost 1 base and J lost 4; bases outside the gene matches: 3. Germline loops: CDR1 SGHAT, CDR2 FQNNGV. This CDR3 spans 15 amino acids.

Sequenced: memory CD4+ T cells sorted from blood. Subset of the sample: CD45RA-negative fraction. The clonotype was recovered from a young man in good health. The chain joins TRBV11-2 to TRBJ2-1; TRBD2 matches 8 bases. CDR3 sequence reads: CASSLASGPYNEQFF. As DNA, the CDR3 is TGTGCCAGCAGCTTAGCTAGCGGGCCATACAATGAGCAGTTCTTC.